The 26 T cell receptor beta chains below were found in one sample sequenced in a study of graft-versus-host responses after intestinal transplantation. These receptors have no identified antigens. The table came from immunoSEQ multiplex PCR; TCRdb's copy has only in-frame clones and leaves some out. The sample has about 120,000 clones; roughly nine tenths are singletons. Sequenced material: unstimulated CD4+ T cells sorted from spleen or lymph node cells, taken before intestinal transplant. The receptors come from a human donor who received an intestinal transplant.

The chain is built from TRBV5-1 and TRBJ2-1; TRBD2 might be the D (6 bases). This CDR3 has 15 amino acids. The germline CDR1 and CDR2 sequences are SGHRS and YFSETQ. Trimming removed 6 bases at V and 5 bases at J, with 18 bases between. This CDR3 is CASNLGDSRNNEQFF. The CDR3 DNA reads TGCGCCAGCAATTTGGGGGACTCAAGAAACAATGAGCAGTTCTTC.

The chain couples TRBV6-5 to TRBJ1-2; 7 nucleotides line up with TRBD1. The CDR3 contains 14 residues. Germline V gene lookup returns CDR1 MNHEY and CDR2 SVGAGI. V was pared by 0 bases and J by 4 bases, with 2 bases of the junction left unmatched. The CDR3, as DNA: TGTGCCAGCAGTTACTCTCAGGGGGGCTATGGCTACACCTTC. This encodes CASSYSQGGYGYTF.

The gene calls are TRBV6-1 and TRBJ1-5; D remains unclear. Germline assignment: CDR1 MNHNS and CDR2 SASEGT. There are 15 residues in the CDR3. With 10 bases removed from V and 9 bases from J, the gap between germline ends came to 25 bases. Here the CDR3 DNA reads TGTGCCACCGCCCCCACGACGCACTACACGGGGCCCCAGCATTTT. It translates to CATAPTTHYTGPQHF.

The chain is built from TRBV5-1 and TRBJ2-7; 10 bases match TRBD2. This CDR3 has 15 residues. V was pared by 3 bases and J by 0 bases, with 3 bases of the junction left unmatched. Germline CDR1 is SGHRS and CDR2 is YFSETQ. Written as DNA, the CDR3 is TGCGCCAGCAGCTACGGACTAGCGGCCTCCTACGAGCAGTACTTC. Translating it yields CASSYGLAASYEQYF.

The chain employs TRBV15 and TRBJ2-1; TRBD1 matches at 9 bases. J lost 5 bases, V lost 3 bases, and 8 bases had no gene match. The germline CDR1 and CDR2 sequences are LNHNV and YYDKDF (reference sequence). The CDR3 is 16 residues long. For the CDR3, the DNA is TGTGCCACCAGCAGGGGCCCGGGACAGGGAAACAATGAGCAGTTCTTC. This gives the protein CATSRGPGQGNNEQFF. Filled out from reference TRBV15 and TRBJ2-1, the complete variable domain reads DAMVIQNPRYQVTQFGKPVTLSCSQTLNHNVMYWYQQKSSQAPKLLFHYYDKDFNNEADTPDNFQSRRPNTSFCFLDIRSPGLGDTAMYLCATSRGPGQGNNEQFFGPGTRLTVL.

This rearrangement joins TRBV9 to TRBJ2-5, with a tentative D call TRBD2 (6 bases). Per the germline V gene, CDR1 is SGDLS and CDR2 is YYNGEE. V lost 2 bases and J lost 2, with 16 bases in between. The CDR3 loop spans 16 amino acids. This CDR3 reads CASSVGLAKTQETQYF. The DNA of the CDR3 is TGTGCCAGCAGCGTCGGGCTAGCGAAGACTCAAGAGACCCAGTACTTC. Full variable domain (outside the CDR3, taken from reference TRBV9 and TRBJ2-5): DSGVTQTPKHLITATGQRVTLRCSPRSGDLSVYWYQQSLDQGLQFLIQYYNGEERAKGNILERFSAQQFPDLHSELNLSSLELGDSALYFCASSVGLAKTQETQYFGPGTRLLVL.

The rearrangement joins TRBV2 to TRBJ1-5, with D possibly TRBD1 on 6 matching bases. CDR3 length equals 14 residues. V dropped 3 bases and J dropped 8 bases, with 14 bases sitting between them. CDR1 SNHLY and CDR2 FYNNEI come from the germline V gene. CDR3 sequence reads: CASSEGGAKEPQHF. The DNA of the CDR3 is TGTGCCAGCAGTGAGGGGGGGGCGAAGGAGCCCCAGCATTTT.

The chain joins TRBV4-1 to TRBJ1-2; a possible D gene is TRBD1 (5 bases). Germline V gives CDR1 MGHRA, CDR2 YSYEKL. The V end was cut by 6 bases, the J end by 8 bases, with 10 bases between. This CDR3 comprises 11 residues. The chain's CDR3 is CASSGGSGYTF. The CDR3 DNA sequence: TGCGCCAGCAGTGGGGGGTCGGGCTACACCTTC.

The chain links TRBV7-9 to TRBJ2-5; D not certain. There are 11 residues in the CDR3. Germline V gene sequence: CDR1 SEHNR, CDR2 FQNEAQ (reference sequence). Trimming took 4 bases from V and 4 from J, leaving 4 bases between them. The CDR3 loop is CASSSGETQYF. Here the CDR3 DNA reads TGTGCCAGCAGCTCGGGAGAGACCCAGTACTTC.

The chain recombines TRBV29-1 with TRBJ1-1, with D unclear. Trimming removed 2 bases from V and 5 bases from J, with 15 bases in between. CDR1 is SQVTM and CDR2 is ANQGSEA in the germline V gene. The CDR3 is made up of 14 amino acids. CDR3 coding DNA: TGCAGCGTTGAACACCCGGGTCCGAGGACTGAAGCTTTCTTT. Protein product: CSVEHPGPRTEAFF.

The table lists this clone with a count of one. CDR3 sequence reads: CAWSGKTVIPEAFF. CDR3 nucleotides: TGTGCCTGGAGTGGTAAAACAGTAATCCCTGAAGCTTTCTTT. V usage is TRBV30 and J usage is TRBJ1-1; D gene unclear. CDR1 and CDR2 (germline): GTSNPN, SVGIG (reference sequence). V lost 1 base, J lost 6 bases, and 15 bases lay in between. This CDR3 region has 14 residues.

V usage is TRBV30 and J usage is TRBJ2-1; tentative D call: TRBD1 (6 bases). Trimming shortened V by 2 bases and J by 7 bases, and 9 bases separated the two germline ends. Germline V lookup: CDR1 GTSNPN, CDR2 SVGIG (reference sequence). The CDR3 runs 12 residues. The DNA of the CDR3 is TGTGCCTGGAGTAAGCAGGGGAATGAGCAGTTCTTC. This encodes CAWSKQGNEQFF.

This clone was found a few times. This sequence joins TRBV6-6 and TRBJ2-5; 10 bases line up with TRBD2. V trimming: 0 bases; J trimming: 5 bases; junction bases outside the gene matches: 0. This CDR3 contains 14 residues. Germline loops: CDR1 MNHNY, CDR2 SVGAGI (reference sequence). CDR3 in amino acids: CASSYSLAGETQYF. DNA of the CDR3: TGTGCCAGCAGTTACTCACTAGCGGGGGAGACCCAGTACTTC.

The chain recombines TRBV25-1 with TRBJ2-5, with TRBD2 matching 10 bases. There are 18 residues in the CDR3. V shed 3 bases, J shed 1 base, and the junction held 11 bases outside the gene matches. CDR1 is MGHDK, CDR2 SYGVNS, per germline. The CDR3: CASSDPPFLAGGQETQYF. The DNA for the CDR3 is TGTGCCAGCAGTGACCCACCGTTTTTAGCGGGGGGCCAAGAGACCCAGTACTTC.

The chain carries TRBV4-3 and TRBJ2-2; the D is unclear. V was pared by 1 base and J by 2 bases, with 8 bases between. The CDR3 is made up of 15 amino acids. From germline, CDR1 is LGHNA and CDR2 YSLEER. The CDR3 bases are TGCGCCAGCAGCCAAGGGCCCCAAAACACCGGGGAGCTGTTTTTT. Protein sequence: CASSQGPQNTGELFF.

This clone was counted only a few times. V and J are TRBV2 and TRBJ1-6; 9 bases are a match to TRBD1. Germline CDR1 SNHLY, CDR2 FYNNEI. This CDR3 has 16 amino acids. V was pared by 8 bases and J by 1 base, with 6 bases of the junction left unmatched. The chain's CDR3 is CASGGGTGSYNSPLHF. The CDR3, as DNA: TGTGCCAGCGGGGGGGGGACAGGGTCCTATAATTCACCCCTCCACTTT.

This rearrangement joins TRBV7-2 to TRBJ1-5; 7 bases agree with TRBD1. This CDR3 has 15 amino acids. Germline values: CDR1 SGHTA, CDR2 FQGNSA. With 1 base clipped from V and 3 bases from J, the junction kept 3 bases outside the gene matches. The CDR3 spells CASSLVGQHNQPQHF. The CDR3 region has the DNA TGTGCCAGCAGCTTAGTGGGACAGCACAATCAGCCCCAGCATTTT.

The chain uses TRBV11-2 and TRBJ1-3, with 9 bases aligning to TRBD1. Germline V gene data show CDR1 as SGHAT and CDR2 as FQNNGV. V lost 5 bases to trimming and J lost 2 bases; unmatched junction nucleotides: 10. This CDR3 region has 17 residues. CDR3 in amino acids: CASSQTRQGVTGNTIYF. The CDR3 DNA reads as TGTGCCAGCAGCCAAACAAGACAGGGGGTAACTGGAAACACCATATATTTT.

The chain carries TRBV7-9 and TRBJ1-4; D is unresolved. The CDR3 spans 14 residues. V dropped 1 base and J dropped 2 bases, with 5 bases sitting between them. Germline lookup yields CDR1 SEHNR and CDR2 FQNEAQ (reference sequence). The CDR3 region has the DNA TGTGCCAGCAGCTTAGGCCAGACTAATGAAAAACTGTTTTTT. The encoded protein is CASSLGQTNEKLFF.

The chain is built from TRBV11-2 and TRBJ2-3; 11 bases line up with TRBD1. The V gene's germline CDR1 is SGHAT and CDR2 FQNNGV. V trimming: 7 bases; J trimming: 3 bases; junction bases outside the gene matches: 9. The CDR3 is 16 residues long. The CDR3 DNA sequence: TGTGCCAGCATCACCTGGACAGGGGGCAGAACAGATACGCAGTATTTT. Translated, it gives CASITWTGGRTDTQYF.

The chain recombines TRBV30 with TRBJ2-3; D gene uncertain. This CDR3 comprises 12 residues. CDR1 and CDR2 (germline): GTSNPN, SVGIG (reference sequence). Trimming left V 1 base short and J 1 base short, with 3 bases between. The CDR3 spells CAWSGGTDTQYF. CDR3 sequence (DNA): TGTGCCTGGAGTGGAGGCACAGATACGCAGTATTTT.

V gene TRBV28 combines with J gene TRBJ1-3, with TRBD1 identical over 7 bases. This CDR3 contains 17 residues. CDR1 is MDHEN, CDR2 SYDVKM, per germline. V dropped 2 bases and J dropped 2; count of bases not matched to a gene: 9. CDR3 loop: CASSLTPDRVPGNTIYF. The CDR3 DNA is TGTGCCAGCAGTTTAACTCCAGACAGGGTCCCTGGAAACACCATATATTTT.

The chain employs TRBV27 and TRBJ1-5; 11 bases map to TRBD1. J was trimmed by 7 bases and V by 5 bases; bases with no gene match: 7. Germline CDR1 and CDR2: MNHEY and SMNVEV (reference sequence). This CDR3 is built from 15 residues. The CDR3 reads CASSPGQGAGQPQHF. DNA for the CDR3: TGTGCCAGCAGTCCAGGACAGGGGGCAGGGCAGCCCCAGCATTTT.

This clone came up once. This sequence joins TRBV14 and TRBJ1-2; weak D call: TRBD1 (5 bases). Per germline, CDR1 SGHDN and CDR2 FVKESK. This CDR3 has 13 amino acids. V was pared by 4 bases and J by 0 bases, with 6 bases between. The chain's CDR3 is CASSPQANYGYTF. CDR3 DNA: TGTGCCAGCAGCCCACAGGCTAACTATGGCTACACCTTC.

This clone was seen a single time. This chain uses TRBV6-1 with TRBJ2-7; 8 positions match TRBD1. The V and J ends lost 7 bases and 2 bases, in that order; junction bases with no gene match: 10. Germline CDR1 and CDR2: MNHNS and SASEGT. This CDR3 is 15 amino acids long. The DNA for the CDR3 is TGTGCCAGCACCAGACAGGGGAATTTAGCCTACGAGCAGTACTTC. Protein: CASTRQGNLAYEQYF.

The CDR3, as DNA: TGTGCCAGCAGTCGCTCAAGGGGAAACAATGAGCAGTTCTTC. This encodes CASSRSRGNNEQFF. The chain combines TRBV6-5 with TRBJ2-1; a weak D match, TRBD1 (5 bases). Germline loops: CDR1 MNHEY, CDR2 SVGAGI. The CDR3 has 14 amino acids. V was pared by 5 bases and J by 5 bases, with 13 bases between.